Shown below are 15 T cell receptor beta chains from a single sample sequenced in a study of blood T cell repertoires in COVID-19. The protocol was immunoSEQ multiplex PCR, while the TCRdb copy is restricted to in-frame clones and leaves out a portion. This sample has over 200,000 clones, with roughly 89% found just once. The sequenced sample was peripheral blood. Every receptor here comes from a man aged 25 to 40 who had recovered from COVID-19.

The V and J genes are TRBV4-1 and TRBJ1-5; TRBD1 might be the D (5 bases). Germline V gene sequence: CDR1 MGHRA, CDR2 YSYEKL. The CDR3 is 15 residues long. V dropped 1 base and J dropped 8 bases, with 15 bases sitting between them. The CDR3 DNA reads TGCGCCAGCAGCCAAGGGTGGGCACCGGGGGAGCCCCAGCATTTT. This codes for CASSQGWAPGEPQHF.

The chain uses TRBV2 and TRBJ2-7; 12 nucleotides match TRBD2. The CDR3 has 15 residues. J gave up 8 bases and V 3 bases, and 8 bases lay outside the gene matches. Germline V CDR1 and CDR2: SNHLY, FYNNEI. The CDR3 region is CASSDTSGGTGKQYF. CDR3 DNA: TGTGCCAGCAGTGACACTAGCGGGGGGACGGGAAAGCAGTACTTC.

V is TRBV19 and J is TRBJ2-3; no definite D call. The V gene lost 1 base and the J gene lost 2 bases, with 10 bases spanning the gap. The CDR3 is 15 residues long. The V gene's germline CDR1 is LNHDA and CDR2 SQIVND (reference sequence). In nucleotides, the CDR3 is TGTGCCAGTAGTATAGGTTACAGCACCACAGATACGCAGTATTTT. It translates to CASSIGYSTTDTQYF. Using reference TRBV19 and TRBJ2-3 for the parts outside the CDR3, the full variable domain is DGGITQSPKYLFRKEGQNVTLSCEQNLNHDAMYWYRQDPGQGLRLIYYSQIVNDFQKGDIAEGYSVSREKKESFPLTVTSAQKNPTAFYLCASSIGYSTTDTQYFGPGTRLTVL.

The chain couples TRBV7-9 to TRBJ1-1; no clear D gene. Germline loops: CDR1 SEHNR, CDR2 FQNEAQ (reference sequence). The CDR3 spans 13 residues. The ends were cut back, 3 bases at V and 1 base at J, with 6 bases in the middle. The CDR3 is CASSFSGNTEAFF. The CDR3 nucleotides read TGTGCCAGCAGCTTTTCAGGGAACACTGAAGCTTTCTTT.

This clone was picked up a small number of times. The V and J genes are TRBV7-8 and TRBJ1-6, with a tentative D call TRBD1 (5 bases). V was shortened by 1 base and J by 7 bases, with 11 bases between the two germline ends. Germline CDR1 reads SGHVS; CDR2 reads FQNEAQ. The CDR3 runs to 15 residues. CDR3 in DNA: TGTGCCAGCAGCTTAGTTGGGGGGGGGAATTCACCCCTCCACTTT. Encoded protein: CASSLVGGGNSPLHF.

CDR3 DNA: TGTGCCAGCAGCATACTACCATTTCCCTTTCGCCCCGGCCTGAACACTGAAGCTTTCTTT. Protein: CASSILPFPFRPGLNTEAFF. The chain couples TRBV28 to TRBJ1-1; D remains unclear. Between the trimmed V and J ends, which lost 6 bases and 0 bases, there was a span of 29 bases. Germline-derived CDR1 and CDR2 are MDHEN and SYDVKM. This CDR3 region has 20 residues.

The chain uses TRBV5-6 and TRBJ2-5; tentative D call: TRBD2 (6 bases). Trimming took off 2 bases at V and 0 bases at J, with 17 bases between the two ends. CDR1 and CDR2 (germline): SGHDT, YYEEEE. This CDR3 region has 17 residues. CDR3 sequence reads: CASSFLVGGRYQETQYF. CDR3 bases: TGTGCCAGCAGCTTTTTAGTCGGAGGGCGCTACCAAGAGACCCAGTACTTC.

The CDR3 nucleotides read TGCGCCAGCAGCCAAGATATGAGGACTGAAGCTTTCTTT. This encodes CASSQDMRTEAFF. The chain carries TRBV4-1 and TRBJ1-1; D gene ambiguous. V was trimmed by 0 bases and J by 5 bases, leaving 7 bases between them. Germline lookup yields CDR1 MGHRA and CDR2 YSYEKL. This CDR3 comprises 13 residues.

This chain connects TRBV7-6 to TRBJ1-1; D unresolved. Germline V gene lookup returns CDR1 SGHVS and CDR2 FNYEAQ. The CDR3 has 15 residues. V lost 0 bases and J 1 base, leaving 9 bases between the germline ends. CDR3 nucleotides: TGTGCCAGCAGCTTAGCGGCCGGGTGGAACACTGAAGCTTTCTTT. It translates to CASSLAAGWNTEAFF.

The V and J genes are TRBV4-1 and TRBJ2-7; 9 bases match TRBD2. This CDR3 contains 16 residues. The junction had 6 bases not matched to a gene; V was cut back by 3 bases and J by 0 bases. Germline CDR1 is MGHRA and CDR2 is YSYEKL. The CDR3 DNA follows: TGCGCCAGCAGCCAGACCCTAGCGGGGCTCTCCTACGAGCAGTACTTC. Its translation is CASSQTLAGLSYEQYF.

The chain's CDR3 is CASSDRRGRVDTQYF. The CDR3 DNA is TGCGCCAGCAGTGATAGGCGGGGTCGGGTAGATACGCAGTATTTT. The chain uses TRBV10-1 and TRBJ2-3, with D possibly TRBD2 on 6 matching bases. CDR1 and CDR2 from the germline V gene are WNHNN and SYGVQD (reference sequence). The germline V and J ends were trimmed by 3 bases and 5 bases, with 15 bases remaining between them. This CDR3 is 15 amino acids long.

CDR3 DNA: TGTGCCAGCAGTCTCCCTACAGACTCCTACGAGCAGTACTTC. It is translated as CASSLPTDSYEQYF. This chain links TRBV6-5 with TRBJ2-7; D uncertain. V gave up 5 bases and J gave up 0 bases, with 11 bases separating them. Per germline, CDR1 MNHEY and CDR2 SVGAGI. The CDR3 has 14 residues.

V and J are TRBV30 and TRBJ2-5; 7 bases agree with TRBD2. The V gene's germline CDR1 is GTSNPN and CDR2 SVGIG (reference sequence). V lost 0 bases and J lost 2; bases outside the gene matches: 6. This CDR3 is built from 15 residues. The CDR3 spells CAWSVDLADQETQYF. CDR3 nucleotides: TGTGCCTGGAGTGTAGATCTAGCGGATCAAGAGACCCAGTACTTC.

The chain uses TRBV5-1 and TRBJ1-4; possibly TRBD1 for D (6 bases). CDR3 length: 16 residues. V gave up 3 bases and J gave up 1 base, with 13 bases separating them. Germline values: CDR1 SGHRS, CDR2 YFSETQ. CDR3 sequence (DNA): TGCGCCAGCAGCTATGGACAGAAGGGAACTAATGAAAAACTGTTTTTT. Translating it yields CASSYGQKGTNEKLFF.

The V call is TRBV5-4, the J call TRBJ2-7; 12 nucleotides line up with TRBD2. J gave up 7 bases and V 2 bases, and 7 bases lay outside the gene matches. The CDR3 totals 15 residues. Germline CDR1 reads SGHNT; CDR2 reads YYREEE (reference sequence). The CDR3 protein is CASSFATSGGLEQYF. The CDR3 DNA sequence: TGTGCCAGCAGCTTTGCGACTAGCGGGGGTTTGGAGCAGTACTTC.